The present T cell receptor (beta chain) was sequenced within a study of T cell repertoires in cytomegalovirus infection. Study in general: Both a matching HLA type and CMV infection were indicated by public TCR beta signatures.

Study results and caveats: Clonotype analysis showed dominance of the ex vivo response by HLA-C-restricted CMV-specific TCR beta clonotypes. Based on cumulative public TCR beta family frequency, carriers of CMV plus the relevant HLA were identified.

This clonotype was detected ten times or more. Its antigen remains unidentified. In TCRdb, the reads were re-called with MiXCR into one record per CDR3 protein. There are some 110,000 distinct CDR3 sequences in the sample; roughly 9.1% occur only once, and approximately 31% lies in the top ten. The V end lost 0 bases, the J end lost 8 bases, and 13 bases lay between the germline ends. The CDR3 extends over 14 amino acids. The germline CDR1 and CDR2 sequences are MNHEY and SVGAGI. Sequenced material: PBMCs, sequenced either directly or after in vitro stimulation (not recorded which). The clonotype was recovered from a human donor in good health (CMV status not recorded). Some clones in this sample may be carry-over from other donors' samples. The chain links TRBV6-5 to TRBJ1-2; D not certain. CDR3 bases: TGTGCCAGCAGTTACTCGCCTACGGTCGGCGGCTACACCTTC. Its translation: CASSYSPTVGGYTF.